The entry below gives a single T cell receptor beta chain sequence along with its context. The data are from a study of human T cells and chemical hapten exposure. Study summary: Weekly administration of diphenylcyclopropenone to the scalp of patients continued throughout the approximately 23-week study.

This sample's time point: patch test 1, 2 weeks after DPC sensitization. The treatment: therapeutic diphenylcyclopropenone sensitization with weekly scalp DPC. The study enrolled 18 to 70-year-old alopecia patients suitable for DPC. TCRdb redid the calling of the RACE reads with MiXCR, one entry per CDR3 protein. The sample records roughly 160,000 distinct CDR3 sequences, 14% being singletons. The sequenced sample was whole blood, obtained in connection with sensitization to the hapten diphenylcyclopropenone (DPC). The TCR was taken from a woman aged 25 to 39 with alopecia areata. Some clones in this sample may be carry-over from other donors' samples.

The CDR3 sequence is CASSPRTSGTDTQYF. CDR3 nucleotides: TGTGCCAGCAGCCCCCGGACTAGCGGCACAGATACGCAGTATTTT. The chain employs TRBV7-2 and TRBJ2-3; 9 positions match TRBD2. This CDR3 has 15 amino acids. Germline V gene data show CDR1 as SGHTA and CDR2 as FQGNSA. V gave up 5 bases and J gave up 1 base; unmatched junction bases: 4. The full variable domain, completed using reference TRBV7-2 and TRBJ2-3, is GAGVSQSPSNKVTEKGKDVELRCDPISGHTALYWYRQSLGQGLEFLIYFQGNSAPDKSGLPSDRFSAERTGGSVSTLTIQRTQQEDSAVYLCASSPRTSGTDTQYFGPGTRLTVL.